The entry below describes one TCR beta chain. The target antigen is unknown. This sample is part of a study of T cells in Graves' hyperthyroidism and ophthalmopathy. Overall study results and limits: Ophthalmopathy was distinguished from stable hyperthyroidism by 13 V-J signatures. In the blood, most expanded thyroid clonotypes above 0.001 appeared as well. The model made its ophthalmopathy prediction, and onset followed a median approximately 6.5 months later.

From RNA transcripts, TCR beta CDR3 regions were amplified. Using the HTBI primer set, a first-round RT-PCR was run on the TCR CDR3. TCRdb reanalysed the multiplex PCR reads using MiXCR and keeps one entry per CDR3 protein. The profile covers roughly 500,000 distinct CDR3 sequences, with 46% appearing a single time and roughly 45% taken by the ten largest. Diagnoses used clinical symptoms, serum thyroxine and TRAb, thyroid ultrasound and orbital computed tomography. V was trimmed by 7 bases and J by 0 bases, leaving 10 bases between them. CDR1 and CDR2 from the germline V gene are MDHEN and SYDVKM. The CDR3 is 13 residues long.

The sample comprised peripheral blood or thyroid tissue (not recorded which). The chain combines TRBV28 with TRBJ2-7; D unresolved. This TCR was recovered from an adult woman with Graves' disease, either hyperthyroidism or ophthalmopathy (not recorded which). CDR3 loop: CASIGQTSYEQYF. CDR3 in DNA: TGTGCCAGCATTGGGCAGACCTCCTACGAGCAGTACTTC.